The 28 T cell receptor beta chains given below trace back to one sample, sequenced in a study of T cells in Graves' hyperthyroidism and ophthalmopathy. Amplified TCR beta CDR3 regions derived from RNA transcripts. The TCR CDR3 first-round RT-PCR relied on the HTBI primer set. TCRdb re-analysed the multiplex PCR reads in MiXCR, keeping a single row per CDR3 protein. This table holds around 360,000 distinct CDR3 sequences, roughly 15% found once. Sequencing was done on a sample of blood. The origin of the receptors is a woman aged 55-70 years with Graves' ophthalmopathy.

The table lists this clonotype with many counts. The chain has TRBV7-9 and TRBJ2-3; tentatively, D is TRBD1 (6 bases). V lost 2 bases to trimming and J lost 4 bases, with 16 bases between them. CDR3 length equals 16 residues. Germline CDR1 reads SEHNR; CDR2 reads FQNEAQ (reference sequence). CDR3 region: CASSLPHPGEADTQYF. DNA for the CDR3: TGTGCCAGCAGCTTACCCCATCCAGGGGAAGCAGATACGCAGTATTTT. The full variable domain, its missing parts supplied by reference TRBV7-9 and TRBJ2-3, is DTGVSQNPRHKITKRGQNVTFRCDPISEHNRLYWYRQTLGQGPEFLTYFQNEAQLEKSRLLSDRFSAERPKGSFSTLEIQRTEQGDSAMYLCASSLPHPGEADTQYFGPGTRLTVL.

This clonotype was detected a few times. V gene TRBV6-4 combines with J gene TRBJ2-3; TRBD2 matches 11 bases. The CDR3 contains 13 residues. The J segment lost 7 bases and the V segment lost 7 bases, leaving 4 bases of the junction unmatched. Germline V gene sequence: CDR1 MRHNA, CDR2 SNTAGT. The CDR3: CASKPSGRNTQYF. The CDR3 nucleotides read TGTGCCAGCAAACCTAGCGGGAGGAATACGCAGTATTTT.

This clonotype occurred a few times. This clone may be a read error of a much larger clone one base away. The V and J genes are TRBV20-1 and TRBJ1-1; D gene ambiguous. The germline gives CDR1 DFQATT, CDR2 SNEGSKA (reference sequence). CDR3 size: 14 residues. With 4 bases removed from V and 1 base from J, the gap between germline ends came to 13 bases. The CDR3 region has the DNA TGCAGTGCTAAAGATGGAGGACCGAACACTGAAGCTTTCTTT. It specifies CSAKDGGPNTEAFF.

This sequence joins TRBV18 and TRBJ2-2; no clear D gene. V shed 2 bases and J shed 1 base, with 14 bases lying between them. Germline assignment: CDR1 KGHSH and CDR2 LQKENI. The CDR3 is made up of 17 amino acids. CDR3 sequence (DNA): TGTGCCAGCTCACCAATGGCTCCACTGGTGAACACCGGGGAGCTGTTTTTT. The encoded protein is CASSPMAPLVNTGELFF.

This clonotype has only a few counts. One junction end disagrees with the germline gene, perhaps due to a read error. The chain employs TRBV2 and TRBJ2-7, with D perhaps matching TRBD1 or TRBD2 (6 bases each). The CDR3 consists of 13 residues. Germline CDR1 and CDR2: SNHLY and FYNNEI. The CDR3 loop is CASSQEGGLGQYF. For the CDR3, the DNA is TGCGCCAGCAGCCAAGAAGGGGGGCTTGGGCAGTACTTC.

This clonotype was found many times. The CDR3 reads CASSPSGREGYEQYF. DNA for the CDR3: TGTGCCAGCAGCCCGAGCGGGAGGGAAGGGTACGAGCAGTACTTC. J is TRBJ2-7 and V is TRBV7-2, with 10 bases that match TRBD2. The germline gives CDR1 SGHTA, CDR2 FQGNSA. J gave up 4 bases and V 5 bases, and 8 bases lay outside the gene matches. The CDR3 runs to 15 residues.

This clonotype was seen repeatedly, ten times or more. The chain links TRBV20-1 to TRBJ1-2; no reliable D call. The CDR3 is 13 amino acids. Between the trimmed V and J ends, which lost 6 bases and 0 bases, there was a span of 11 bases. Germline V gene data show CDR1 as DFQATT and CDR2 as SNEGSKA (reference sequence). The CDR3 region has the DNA TGCAGTGCGCCTGGACGGCCTAACTATGGCTACACCTTC. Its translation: CSAPGRPNYGYTF.

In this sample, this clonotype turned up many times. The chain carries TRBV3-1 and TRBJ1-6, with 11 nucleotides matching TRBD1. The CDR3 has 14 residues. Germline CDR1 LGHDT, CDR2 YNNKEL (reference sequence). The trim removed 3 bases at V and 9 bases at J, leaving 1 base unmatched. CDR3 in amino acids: CASSHGQGASPLHF. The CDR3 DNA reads TGTGCCAGCAGCCACGGACAGGGGGCTTCACCCCTCCACTTT.

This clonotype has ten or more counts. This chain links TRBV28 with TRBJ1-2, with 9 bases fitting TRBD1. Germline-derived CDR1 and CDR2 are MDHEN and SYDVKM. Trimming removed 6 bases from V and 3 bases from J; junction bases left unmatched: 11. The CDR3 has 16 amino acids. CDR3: CASRTTRGQGYYGYTF. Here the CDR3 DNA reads TGTGCCAGCAGAACGACTAGGGGACAGGGATACTATGGCTACACCTTC.

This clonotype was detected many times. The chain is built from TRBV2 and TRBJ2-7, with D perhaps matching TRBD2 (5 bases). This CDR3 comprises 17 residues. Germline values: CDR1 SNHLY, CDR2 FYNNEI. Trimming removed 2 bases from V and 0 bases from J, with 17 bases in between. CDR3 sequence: CASSEPPVGISSYEQYF. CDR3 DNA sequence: TGTGCCAGCAGTGAACCCCCGGTCGGGATAAGCTCCTACGAGCAGTACTTC.

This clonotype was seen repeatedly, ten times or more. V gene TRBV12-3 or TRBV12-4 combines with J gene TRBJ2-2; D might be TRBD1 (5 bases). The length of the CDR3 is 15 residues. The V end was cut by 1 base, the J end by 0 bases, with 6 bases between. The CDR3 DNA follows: TGTGCCAGCAGTTTAGGCAGGGCGAACACCGGGGAGCTGTTTTTT. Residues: CASSLGRANTGELFF.

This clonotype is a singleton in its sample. The CDR3 bases are TGTGCCAGCGGCGATGGACAGGGGAAATACGAGCAGTACTTC. Residues: CASGDGQGKYEQYF. The chain carries TRBV2 and TRBJ2-7, with 9 bases aligning to TRBD1. The CDR3 length is 14 residues. The V and J ends lost 8 bases and 4 bases, in that order; junction bases with no gene match: 9. Per the germline V gene, CDR1 is SNHLY and CDR2 is FYNNEI. The whole variable domain, filled in from reference TRBV2 and TRBJ2-7, reads EPEVTQTPSHQVTQMGQEVILRCVPISNHLYFYWYRQILGQKVEFLVSFYNNEISEKSEIFDDQFSVERPDGSNFTLKIRSTKLEDSAMYFCASGDGQGKYEQYFGPGTRLTVT.

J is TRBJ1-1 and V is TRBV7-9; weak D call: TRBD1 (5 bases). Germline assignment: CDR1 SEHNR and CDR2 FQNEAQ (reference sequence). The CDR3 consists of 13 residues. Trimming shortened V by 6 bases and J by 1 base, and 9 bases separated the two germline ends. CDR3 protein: CASRPDRNTEAFF. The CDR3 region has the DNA TGTGCCAGCAGGCCAGACAGGAACACTGAAGCTTTCTTT.

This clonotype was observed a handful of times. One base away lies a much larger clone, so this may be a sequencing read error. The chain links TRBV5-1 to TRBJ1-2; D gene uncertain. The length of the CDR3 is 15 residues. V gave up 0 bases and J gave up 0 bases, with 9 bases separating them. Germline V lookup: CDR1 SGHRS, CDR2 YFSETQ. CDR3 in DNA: TGCGCCAGCAGCTTGGGACGCCAAGCTAACTATGGCTACACCTTC. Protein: CASSLGRQANYGYTF.

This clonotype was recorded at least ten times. CDR3 loop: CASSLDRLDTDTQYF. CDR3 nucleotide sequence: TGTGCCAGCAGCTTAGATCGACTAGATACAGATACGCAGTATTTT. The chain is built from TRBV11-2 and TRBJ2-3, with TRBD2 as a possible D gene (6 bases). V shed 0 bases and J shed 3 bases, with 10 bases lying between them. This CDR3 spans 15 amino acids. CDR1 SGHAT and CDR2 FQNNGV come from the germline V gene.

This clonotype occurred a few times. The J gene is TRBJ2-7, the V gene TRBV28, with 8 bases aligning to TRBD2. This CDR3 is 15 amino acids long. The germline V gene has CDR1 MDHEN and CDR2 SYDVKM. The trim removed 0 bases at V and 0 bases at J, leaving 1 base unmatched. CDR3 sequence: CASSLWGLGSYEQYF. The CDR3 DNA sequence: TGTGCCAGCAGTTTATGGGGACTAGGCTCCTACGAGCAGTACTTC.

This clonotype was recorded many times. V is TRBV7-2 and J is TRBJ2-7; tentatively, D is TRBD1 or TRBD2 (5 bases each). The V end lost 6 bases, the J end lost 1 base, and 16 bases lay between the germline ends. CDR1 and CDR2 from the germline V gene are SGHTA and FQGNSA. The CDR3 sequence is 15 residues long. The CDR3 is CASSHTGTESYEQYF. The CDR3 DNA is TGTGCCAGCAGTCATACCGGGACGGAATCCTACGAGCAGTACTTC.

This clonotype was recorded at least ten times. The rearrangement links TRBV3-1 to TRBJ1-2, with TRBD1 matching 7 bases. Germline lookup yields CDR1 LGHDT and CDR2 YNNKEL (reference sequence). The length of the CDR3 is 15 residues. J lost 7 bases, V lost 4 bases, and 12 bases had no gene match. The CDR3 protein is CASSLNRGRLSGYTF. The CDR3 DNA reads TGTGCCAGCAGCCTAAACAGGGGCCGCCTGAGTGGCTACACCTTC.

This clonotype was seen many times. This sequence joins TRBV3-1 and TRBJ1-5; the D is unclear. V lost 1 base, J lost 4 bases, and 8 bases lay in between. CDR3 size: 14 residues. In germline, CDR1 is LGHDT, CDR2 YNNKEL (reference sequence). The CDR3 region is CASSQGTANQPQHF. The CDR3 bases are TGTGCCAGCAGCCAAGGAACAGCAAATCAGCCCCAGCATTTT.

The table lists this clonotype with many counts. This CDR3 reads CASSYNSGQETQYF. CDR3 sequence (DNA): TGTGCCAGCAGTTACAACTCCGGCCAAGAGACCCAGTACTTC. The V and J genes are TRBV6-5 and TRBJ2-5; D unclear. Germline CDR1 MNHEY, CDR2 SVGAGI. The CDR3 is 14 amino acids. Trimming stripped 2 bases from V and 1 base from J, with 8 bases between.

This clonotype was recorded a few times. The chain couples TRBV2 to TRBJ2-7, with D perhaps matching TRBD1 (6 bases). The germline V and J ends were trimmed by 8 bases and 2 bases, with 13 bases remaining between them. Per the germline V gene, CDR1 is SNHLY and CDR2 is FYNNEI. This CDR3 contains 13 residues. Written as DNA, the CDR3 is TGTGCCAGCGGCCAGGGGATTCCCTACGAGCAGTACTTC. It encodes CASGQGIPYEQYF.

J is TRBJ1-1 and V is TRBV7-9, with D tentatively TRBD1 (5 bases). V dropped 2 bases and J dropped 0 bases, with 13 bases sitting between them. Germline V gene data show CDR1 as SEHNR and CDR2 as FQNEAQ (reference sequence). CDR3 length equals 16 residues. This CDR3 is CASSLTPPGMNTEAFF. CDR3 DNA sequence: TGTGCCAGCAGCTTAACCCCCCCAGGGATGAACACTGAAGCTTTCTTT.

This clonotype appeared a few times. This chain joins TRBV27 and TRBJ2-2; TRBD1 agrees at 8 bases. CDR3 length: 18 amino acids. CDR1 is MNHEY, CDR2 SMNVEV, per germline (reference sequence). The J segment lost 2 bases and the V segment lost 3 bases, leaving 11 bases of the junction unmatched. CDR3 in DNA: TGTGCCAGCAGTTTTAGACAGGGGCCCGCGTTAAACACCGGGGAGCTGTTTTTT. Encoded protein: CASSFRQGPALNTGELFF.

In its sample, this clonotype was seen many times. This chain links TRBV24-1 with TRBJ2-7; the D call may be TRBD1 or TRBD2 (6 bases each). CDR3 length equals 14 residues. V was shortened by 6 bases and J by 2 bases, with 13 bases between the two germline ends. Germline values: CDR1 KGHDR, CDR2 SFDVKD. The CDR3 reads CATSRGAPAYEQYF. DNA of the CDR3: TGTGCCACCAGTAGGGGGGCGCCAGCCTACGAGCAGTACTTC.

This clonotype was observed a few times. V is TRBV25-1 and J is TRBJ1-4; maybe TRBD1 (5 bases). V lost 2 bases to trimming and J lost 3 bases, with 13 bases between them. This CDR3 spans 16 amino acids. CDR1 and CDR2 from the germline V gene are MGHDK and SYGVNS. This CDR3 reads CASSEGWGRPNEKLFF. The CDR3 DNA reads TGTGCCAGCAGTGAAGGTTGGGGACGCCCTAATGAAAAACTGTTTTTT.

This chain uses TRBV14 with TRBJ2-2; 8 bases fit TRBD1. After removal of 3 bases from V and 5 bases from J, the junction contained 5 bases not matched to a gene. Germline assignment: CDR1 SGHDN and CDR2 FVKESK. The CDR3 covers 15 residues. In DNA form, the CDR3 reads TGTGCCAGCAGCCACCAGGGGGCCGGGACCGGGGAGCTGTTTTTT. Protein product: CASSHQGAGTGELFF.

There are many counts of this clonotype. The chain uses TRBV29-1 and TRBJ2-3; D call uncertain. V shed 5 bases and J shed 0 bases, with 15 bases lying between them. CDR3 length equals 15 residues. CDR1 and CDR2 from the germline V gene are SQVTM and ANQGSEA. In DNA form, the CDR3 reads TGCAGCGTTCATCCCCAGCGATCTAGCACAGATACGCAGTATTTT. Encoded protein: CSVHPQRSSTDTQYF.

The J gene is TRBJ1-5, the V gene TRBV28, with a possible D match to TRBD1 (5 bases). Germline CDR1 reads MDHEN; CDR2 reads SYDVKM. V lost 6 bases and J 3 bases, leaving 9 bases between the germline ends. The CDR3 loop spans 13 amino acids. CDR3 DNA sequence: TGTGCCAGCAGCGGGGGGAACAATCAGCCCCAGCATTTT. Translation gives CASSGGNNQPQHF.